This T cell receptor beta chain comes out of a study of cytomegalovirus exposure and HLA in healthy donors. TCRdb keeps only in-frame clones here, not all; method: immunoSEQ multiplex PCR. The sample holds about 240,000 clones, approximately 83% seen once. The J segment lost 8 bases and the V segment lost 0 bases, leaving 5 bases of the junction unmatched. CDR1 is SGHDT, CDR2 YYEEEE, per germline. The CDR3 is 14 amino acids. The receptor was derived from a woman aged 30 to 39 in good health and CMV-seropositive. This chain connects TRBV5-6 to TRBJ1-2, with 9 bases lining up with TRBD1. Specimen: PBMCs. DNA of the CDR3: TGTGCCAGCAGCTTGGCGGACAGGGGAGAAGGCTACACCTTC. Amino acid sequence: CASSLADRGEGYTF.